Presented here are 10 T cell receptor beta chains from one specimen sequenced in a study of cytomegalovirus exposure and HLA in healthy donors (dated 2017 in TCRdb). Library method: the immunoSEQ multiplex PCR assay. For the multiplex PCR, a mixture combining 60 forward primers for TCR Vbeta segments and 13 reverse primers for TCR Jbeta segments was used. TCRdb limited this immuneACCESS table to in-frame rearrangements with V and J called. A share of clones is missing; checked studies link under half to unresolved V genes, and the rest is unexplained. The sample's clone listing holds 70,000 to 80,000 clones. The biggest ten clones account for around 2.5% of the sample. Sequences were obtained from PBMCs. The receptors shown here come from a man aged 35 to 55 in good health and CMV-seronegative.

The genes are TRBV28 and TRBJ2-3; 9 positions agree with TRBD2. CDR1 is MDHEN and CDR2 is SYDVKM in the germline V gene. The CDR3 has 15 amino acids. J was trimmed by 1 base and V by 2 bases; bases with no gene match: 1. The CDR3 DNA reads TGTGCCAGCAGTTTACAGCGGGGGGGCACAGATACGCAGTATTTT. It translates to CASSLQRGGTDTQYF.

The rearrangement joins TRBV19 to TRBJ2-3; tentative D call: TRBD2 (5 bases). V gave up 0 bases and J gave up 9 bases, with 16 bases separating them. The germline V gene encodes CDR1 LNHDA and CDR2 SQIVND (reference sequence). This CDR3 region has 15 residues. CDR3 coding DNA: TGTGCCAGTAGTATAGAGGGTGGTCGGGGAGCGACGCAGTATTTT. As protein: CASSIEGGRGATQYF.

The rearrangement uses TRBV5-6 and TRBJ1-6; 9 positions agree with TRBD1. The CDR3 is made up of 14 amino acids. The germline gives CDR1 SGHDT, CDR2 YYEEEE. The junction had 5 bases not matched to a gene; V was cut back by 3 bases and J by 10 bases. The CDR3 reads CASSWTGEGSPLHF. DNA of the CDR3: TGTGCCAGCAGCTGGACAGGGGAGGGATCACCCCTCCACTTT.

This sequence joins TRBV19 and TRBJ1-5; D not resolved. Per the germline V gene, CDR1 is LNHDA and CDR2 is SQIVND (reference sequence). V was trimmed by 8 bases and J by 4 bases, leaving 3 bases between them. The CDR3 is made up of 10 amino acids. The CDR3 spells CASRNQPQHF. The CDR3 DNA sequence: TGTGCCAGTCGGAATCAGCCCCAGCATTTT.

The chain recombines TRBV4-2 with TRBJ2-1, with D hard to call. The V and J ends lost 1 base and 8 bases respectively, with 12 bases between them. CDR1 is LGHNA and CDR2 is YNFKEQ in the germline V gene. The CDR3 runs to 14 residues. CDR3 DNA sequence: TGTGCCAGCAGCCAAGTCCTAGGTCGCGATGAGCAGTTCTTC. Translated: CASSQVLGRDEQFF.

The rearrangement links TRBV11-2 to TRBJ2-7; 8 bases are shared with TRBD1. Germline lookup yields CDR1 SGHAT and CDR2 FQNNGV. This CDR3 has 15 amino acids. Germline trimming cut 3 bases from V and 6 bases from J; bases unmatched to any gene: 10. CDR3 region: CASSFWTGLTSEQYF. DNA for the CDR3: TGTGCCAGCAGCTTTTGGACAGGGTTGACAAGCGAGCAGTACTTC. Full variable domain (remainder filled in from reference TRBV11-2 and TRBJ2-7): EAGVAQSPRYKIIEKRQSVAFWCNPISGHATLYWYQQILGQGPKLLIQFQNNGVVDDSQLPKDRFSAERLKGVDSTLKIQPAKLEDSAVYLCASSFWTGLTSEQYFGPGTRLTVT.

The genes are TRBV2 and TRBJ2-4, with 10 bases aligning to TRBD2. CDR1 is SNHLY and CDR2 is FYNNEI in the germline V gene. This CDR3 comprises 15 residues. V lost 6 bases to trimming and J lost 1 base; unmatched junction nucleotides: 3. The DNA for the CDR3 is TGTGCCAGCAGCCAGACTAGCGGGGCCAAAAACATTCAGTACTTC. Its protein is CASSQTSGAKNIQYF.

The gene calls are TRBV13 and TRBJ1-3; D ambiguous. This CDR3 has 13 residues. Looked up from germline, CDR1 is PRHDT and CDR2 is FYEKMQ (reference sequence). V lost 5 bases and J 2 bases, leaving 7 bases between the germline ends. The CDR3 DNA reads as TGTGCCAGCAGCCCCGGTACTGGAAACACCATATATTTT. It yields the protein CASSPGTGNTIYF.

The chain couples TRBV7-9 to TRBJ2-5, with a possible D match to TRBD1 (5 bases). The CDR3 contains 13 residues. In germline, CDR1 is SEHNR, CDR2 FQNEAQ (reference sequence). Trimming left V 8 bases short and J 4 bases short, with 14 bases between. Written as DNA, the CDR3 is TGTGCCAGCGAGCAGGGATCGGGAGAGACCCAGTACTTC. Its protein product is CASEQGSGETQYF.

As to this clone: The junction shows a germline mismatch at one end, possibly a read error. The gene calls are TRBV7-7 and TRBJ2-2; tentative D call: TRBD2 (6 bases). This CDR3 is built from 16 residues. Germline-derived CDR1 and CDR2 are SSHAT and FNYEAQ (reference sequence). The CDR3 bases are TGTGCTAGCAGCCCTAGGGCGGGGTCGAACACCGGGGAGCTGTTTTTT. Translation: CASSPRAGSNTGELFF.